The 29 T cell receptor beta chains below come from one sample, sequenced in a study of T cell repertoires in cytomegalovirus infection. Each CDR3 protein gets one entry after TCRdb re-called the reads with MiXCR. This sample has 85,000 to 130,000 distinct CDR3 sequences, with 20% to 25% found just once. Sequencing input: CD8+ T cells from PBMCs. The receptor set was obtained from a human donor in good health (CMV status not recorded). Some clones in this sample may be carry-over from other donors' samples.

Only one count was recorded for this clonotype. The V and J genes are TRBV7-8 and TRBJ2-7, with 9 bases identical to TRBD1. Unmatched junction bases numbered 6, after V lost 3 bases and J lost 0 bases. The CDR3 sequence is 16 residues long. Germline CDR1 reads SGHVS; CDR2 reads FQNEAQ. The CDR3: CASSLRTGETSYEQYF. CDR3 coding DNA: TGTGCCAGCAGCTTGCGGACAGGGGAGACCTCCTACGAGCAGTACTTC.

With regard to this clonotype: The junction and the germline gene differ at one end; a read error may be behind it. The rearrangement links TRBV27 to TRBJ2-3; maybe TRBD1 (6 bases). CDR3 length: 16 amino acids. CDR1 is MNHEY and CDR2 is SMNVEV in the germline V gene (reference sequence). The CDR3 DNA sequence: TGTGCCAGCAGTCCCCCGGCAGGGGACGGCACAGATACGCTGTATTTT. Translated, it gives CASSPPAGDGTDTLYF.

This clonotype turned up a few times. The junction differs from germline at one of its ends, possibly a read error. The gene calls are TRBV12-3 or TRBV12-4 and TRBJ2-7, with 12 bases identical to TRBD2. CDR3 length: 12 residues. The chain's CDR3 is CASSLGRTSGIF. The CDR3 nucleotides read TGTGCCAGCAGTTTAGGCAGGACTAGCGGGATCTTC.

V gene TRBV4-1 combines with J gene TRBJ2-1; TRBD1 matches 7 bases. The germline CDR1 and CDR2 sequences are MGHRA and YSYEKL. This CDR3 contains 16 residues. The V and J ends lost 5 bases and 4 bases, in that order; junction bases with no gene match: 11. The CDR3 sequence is CASSKVIGTAYNEQFF. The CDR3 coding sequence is TGCGCCAGCAGCAAAGTAATAGGGACAGCATACAATGAGCAGTTCTTC.

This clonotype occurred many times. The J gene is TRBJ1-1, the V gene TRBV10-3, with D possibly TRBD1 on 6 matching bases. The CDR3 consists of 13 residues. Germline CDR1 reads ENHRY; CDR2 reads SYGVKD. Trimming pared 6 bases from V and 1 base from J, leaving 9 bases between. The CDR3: CAISATGNTEAFF. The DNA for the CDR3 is TGTGCCATCAGCGCGACAGGGAACACTGAAGCTTTCTTT.

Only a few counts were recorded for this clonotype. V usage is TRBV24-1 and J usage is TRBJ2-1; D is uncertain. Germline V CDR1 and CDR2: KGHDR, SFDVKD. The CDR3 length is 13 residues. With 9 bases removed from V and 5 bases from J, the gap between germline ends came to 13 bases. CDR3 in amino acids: CATAGPGDNEQFF. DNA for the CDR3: TGTGCCACCGCAGGCCCAGGAGACAATGAGCAGTTCTTC.

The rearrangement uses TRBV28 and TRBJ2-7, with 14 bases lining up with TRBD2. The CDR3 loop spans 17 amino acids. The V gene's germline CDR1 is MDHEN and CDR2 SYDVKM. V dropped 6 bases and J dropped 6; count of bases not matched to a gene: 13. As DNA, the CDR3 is TGTGCCAGCAGCCCGAGACTAGCGGGAGGGCCGGGTGCCGAGCAGTACTTC. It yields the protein CASSPRLAGGPGAEQYF.

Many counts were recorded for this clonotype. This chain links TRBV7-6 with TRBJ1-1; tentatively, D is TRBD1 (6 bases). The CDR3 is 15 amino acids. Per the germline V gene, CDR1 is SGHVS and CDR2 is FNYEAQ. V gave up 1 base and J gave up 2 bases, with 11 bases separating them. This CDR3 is CASSLDEGGNTEAFF. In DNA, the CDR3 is TGTGCCAGCAGCTTAGATGAGGGGGGCAACACTGAAGCTTTCTTT.

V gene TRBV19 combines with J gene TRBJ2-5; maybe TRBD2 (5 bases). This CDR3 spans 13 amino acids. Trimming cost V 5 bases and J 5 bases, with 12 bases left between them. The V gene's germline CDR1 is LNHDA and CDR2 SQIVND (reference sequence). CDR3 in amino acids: CASSSRSGETQYF. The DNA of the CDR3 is TGTGCCAGTAGTTCCAGGTCGGGGGAGACCCAGTACTTC.

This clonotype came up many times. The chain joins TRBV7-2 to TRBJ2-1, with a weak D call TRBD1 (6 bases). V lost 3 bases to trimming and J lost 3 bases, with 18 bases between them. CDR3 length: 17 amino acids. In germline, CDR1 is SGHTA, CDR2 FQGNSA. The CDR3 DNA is TGTGCCAGCAGCTTTCTTTACAGGGCCGCAGACTACAATGAGCAGTTCTTC. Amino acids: CASSFLYRAADYNEQFF.

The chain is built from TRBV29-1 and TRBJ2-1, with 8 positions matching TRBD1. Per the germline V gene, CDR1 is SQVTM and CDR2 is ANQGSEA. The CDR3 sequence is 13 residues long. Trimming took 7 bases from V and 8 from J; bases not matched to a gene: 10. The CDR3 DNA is TGCAGCGCAAGACAGGGGATATTGGATGAGCAGTTCTTC. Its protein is CSARQGILDEQFF.

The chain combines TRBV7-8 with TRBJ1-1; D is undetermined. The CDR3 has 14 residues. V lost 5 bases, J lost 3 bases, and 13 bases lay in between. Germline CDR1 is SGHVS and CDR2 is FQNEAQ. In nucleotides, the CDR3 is TGTGCCAGCAGCCGGCGGATGTCGGACACTGAAGCTTTCTTT. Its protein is CASSRRMSDTEAFF.

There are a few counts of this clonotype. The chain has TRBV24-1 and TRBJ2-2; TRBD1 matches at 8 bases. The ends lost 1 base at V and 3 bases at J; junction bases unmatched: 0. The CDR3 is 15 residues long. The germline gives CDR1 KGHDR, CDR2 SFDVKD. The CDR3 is CATSDLQGDTGELFF. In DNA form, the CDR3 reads TGTGCCACCAGTGATTTACAGGGGGACACCGGGGAGCTGTTTTTT.

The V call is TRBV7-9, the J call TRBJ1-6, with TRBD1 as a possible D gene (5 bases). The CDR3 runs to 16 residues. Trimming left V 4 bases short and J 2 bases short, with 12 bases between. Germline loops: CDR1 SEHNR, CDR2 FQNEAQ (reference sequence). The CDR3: CASSSGTQAYNSPLHF. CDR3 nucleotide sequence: TGTGCCAGCAGCTCCGGGACGCAAGCCTATAATTCACCCCTCCACTTT.

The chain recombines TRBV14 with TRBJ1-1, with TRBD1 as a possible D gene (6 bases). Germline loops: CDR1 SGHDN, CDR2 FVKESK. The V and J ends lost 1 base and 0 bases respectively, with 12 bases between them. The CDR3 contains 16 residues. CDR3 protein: CASSQARRGMNTEAFF. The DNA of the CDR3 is TGTGCCAGCAGCCAAGCCAGGAGGGGGATGAACACTGAAGCTTTCTTT.

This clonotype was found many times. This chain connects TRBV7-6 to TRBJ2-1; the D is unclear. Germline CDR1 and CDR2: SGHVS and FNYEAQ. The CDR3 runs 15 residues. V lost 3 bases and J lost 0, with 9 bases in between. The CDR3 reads CASSFRLSSYNEQFF. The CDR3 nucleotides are TGTGCCAGCAGCTTCCGGCTGAGCTCCTACAATGAGCAGTTCTTC.

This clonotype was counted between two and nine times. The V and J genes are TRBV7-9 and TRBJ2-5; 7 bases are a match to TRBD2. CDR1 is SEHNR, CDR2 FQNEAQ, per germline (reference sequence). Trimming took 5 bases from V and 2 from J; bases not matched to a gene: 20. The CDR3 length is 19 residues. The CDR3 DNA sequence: TGTGCCAGCAGCGATACCCGAGCGCGGTCTAGCGGCGAACAAGAGACCCAGTACTTC. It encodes CASSDTRARSSGEQETQYF.

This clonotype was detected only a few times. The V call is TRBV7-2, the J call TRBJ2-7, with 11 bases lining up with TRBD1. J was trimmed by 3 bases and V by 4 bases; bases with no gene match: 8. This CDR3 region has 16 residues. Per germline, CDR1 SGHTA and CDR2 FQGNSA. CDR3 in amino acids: CASSSASGTGGYEQYF. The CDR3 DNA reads TGTGCCAGCAGCTCCGCTTCGGGGACAGGGGGCTACGAGCAGTACTTC.

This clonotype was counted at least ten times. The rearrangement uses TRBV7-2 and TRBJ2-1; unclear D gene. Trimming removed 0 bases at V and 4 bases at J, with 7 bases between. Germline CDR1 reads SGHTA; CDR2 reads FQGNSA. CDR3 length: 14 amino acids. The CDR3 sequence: CASSLADQYNEQFF. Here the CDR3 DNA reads TGTGCCAGCAGCTTAGCGGACCAATACAATGAGCAGTTCTTC. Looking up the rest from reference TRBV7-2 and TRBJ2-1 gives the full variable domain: GAGVSQSPSNKVTEKGKDVELRCDPISGHTALYWYRQSLGQGLEFLIYFQGNSAPDKSGLPSDRFSAERTGGSVSTLTIQRTQQEDSAVYLCASSLADQYNEQFFGPGTRLTVL.

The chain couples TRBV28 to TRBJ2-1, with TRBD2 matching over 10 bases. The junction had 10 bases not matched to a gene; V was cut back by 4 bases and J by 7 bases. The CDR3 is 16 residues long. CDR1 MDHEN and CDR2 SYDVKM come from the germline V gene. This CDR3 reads CASSSLAGAPGNEQFF. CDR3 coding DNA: TGTGCCAGCAGTTCTCTAGCGGGGGCCCCGGGGAATGAGCAGTTCTTC.

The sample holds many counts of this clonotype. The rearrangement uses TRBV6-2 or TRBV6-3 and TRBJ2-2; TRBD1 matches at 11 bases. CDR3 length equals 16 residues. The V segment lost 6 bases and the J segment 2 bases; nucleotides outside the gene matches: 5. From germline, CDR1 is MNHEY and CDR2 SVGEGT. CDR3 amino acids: CASSPGQGANTGELFF. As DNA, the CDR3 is TGTGCCAGCAGCCCCGGACAGGGGGCAAACACCGGGGAGCTGTTTTTT.

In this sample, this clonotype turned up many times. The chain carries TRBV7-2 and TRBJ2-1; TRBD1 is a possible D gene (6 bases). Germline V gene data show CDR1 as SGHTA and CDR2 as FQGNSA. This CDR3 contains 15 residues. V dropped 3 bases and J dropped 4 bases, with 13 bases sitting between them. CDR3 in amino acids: CASSFGQGLYNEQFF. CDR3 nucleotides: TGTGCCAGCAGCTTTGGGCAGGGGCTATACAATGAGCAGTTCTTC.

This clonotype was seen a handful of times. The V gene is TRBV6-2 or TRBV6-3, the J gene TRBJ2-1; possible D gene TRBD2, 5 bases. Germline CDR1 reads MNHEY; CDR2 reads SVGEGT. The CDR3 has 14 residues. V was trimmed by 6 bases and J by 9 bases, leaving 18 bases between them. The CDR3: CASSPPGLPSEQFF. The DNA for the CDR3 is TGTGCCAGCAGCCCCCCAGGACTCCCCAGTGAGCAGTTCTTC.

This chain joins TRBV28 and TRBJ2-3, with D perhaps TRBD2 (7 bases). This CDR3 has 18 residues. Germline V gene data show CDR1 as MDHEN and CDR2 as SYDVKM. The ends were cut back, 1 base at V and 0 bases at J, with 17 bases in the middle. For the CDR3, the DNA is TGTGCCAGCAGTTTATTCCCGTTGGCGGGGGCAAGCACAGATACGCAGTATTTT. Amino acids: CASSLFPLAGASTDTQYF.

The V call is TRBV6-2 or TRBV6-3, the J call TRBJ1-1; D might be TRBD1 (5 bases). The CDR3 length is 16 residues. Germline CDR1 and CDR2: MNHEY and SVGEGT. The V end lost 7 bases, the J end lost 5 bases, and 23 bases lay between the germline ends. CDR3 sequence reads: CASTPLLRTPETEAFF. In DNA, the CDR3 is TGTGCCAGCACCCCCCTCCTTCGGACACCAGAAACTGAAGCTTTCTTT.

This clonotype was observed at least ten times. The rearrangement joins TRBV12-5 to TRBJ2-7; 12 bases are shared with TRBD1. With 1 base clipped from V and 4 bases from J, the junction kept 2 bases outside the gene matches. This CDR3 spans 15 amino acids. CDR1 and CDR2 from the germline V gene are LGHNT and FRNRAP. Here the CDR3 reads CASGLGGQGAYEQYF. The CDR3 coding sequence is TGTGCTAGTGGTTTGGGGGGACAGGGGGCGTACGAGCAGTACTTC.

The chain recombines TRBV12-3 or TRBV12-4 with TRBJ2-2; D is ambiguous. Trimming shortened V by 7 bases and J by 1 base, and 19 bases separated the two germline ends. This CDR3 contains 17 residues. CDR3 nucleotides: TGTGCCAGCACCCCTGACCCAAGCGAGTTGAACACCGGGGAGCTGTTTTTT. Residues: CASTPDPSELNTGELFF.

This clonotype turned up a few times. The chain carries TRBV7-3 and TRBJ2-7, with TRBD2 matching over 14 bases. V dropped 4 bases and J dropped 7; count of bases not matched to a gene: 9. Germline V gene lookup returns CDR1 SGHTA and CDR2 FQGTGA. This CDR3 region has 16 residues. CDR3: CASSSPGLAGGGEQYF. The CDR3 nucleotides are TGTGCCAGCAGCTCCCCCGGACTAGCGGGGGGTGGAGAGCAGTACTTC.

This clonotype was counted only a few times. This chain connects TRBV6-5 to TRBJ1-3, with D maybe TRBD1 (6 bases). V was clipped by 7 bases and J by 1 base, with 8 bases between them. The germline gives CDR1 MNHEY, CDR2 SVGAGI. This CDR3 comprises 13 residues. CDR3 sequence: CASTQGSGNTIYF. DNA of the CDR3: TGTGCCAGCACCCAGGGGTCTGGAAACACCATATATTTT.